Below are 4 T cell receptor beta chains sequenced from a single sample in a study of T cells in women clearing cervical HPV infection. Measured with immunoSEQ multiplex PCR; TCRdb has only the in-frame clones, and not every one. In all, the sample yields tens of thousands of clones. What was sequenced was blood buffy coat. These receptors originate from a woman between 18 and 70 years old with a cervical HPV16 infection that either progressed to CIN3+ or cleared (not recorded which).

Details on this clone: The sequence runs out 3 residues before the end of the CDR3; the remainder is reconstructed from the germline J gene. This chain connects TRBV7-3 to TRBJ2-3; the D is unclear. The V end was cut by 6 bases, the J end by 6 bases, with 19 bases between. The CDR3 has 15 amino acids. The germline V gene encodes CDR1 SGHTA and CDR2 FQGTGA. The CDR3: CASSRWVPLGDTQYF. The CDR3 DNA, read in part, is TGTGCCAGCAGTCGCTGGGTTCCTTTAGGGGATACG.

A word on this clone: The sequence runs out 3 residues before the end of the CDR3; the remainder is reconstructed from the germline J gene. The chain carries TRBV7-8 and TRBJ1-1, with D unresolved. Trimming stripped 2 bases from V and 0 bases from J, with 7 bases between. The CDR3 loop spans 14 amino acids. CDR1 and CDR2 from the germline V gene are SGHVS and FQNEAQ. CDR3 protein: CASSLTAMNTEAFF. The CDR3 DNA, read in part, is TGTGCCAGCAGCTTAACAGCTATGAACACTGAA.

In regard to this clone: The read halts 3 residues ahead of the CDR3 end, with the missing end drawn from the germline J gene. The chain combines TRBV5-6 with TRBJ1-2, with D possibly TRBD1 on 6 matching bases. Germline lookup yields CDR1 SGHDT and CDR2 YYEEEE. The CDR3 extends over 13 amino acids. The part of the CDR3 DNA that was read is TGTGCCAGCAGCTCGCAATCACAGGGCGCC. Amino acid sequence: CASSSQSQGA. The full CDR3 protein is CASSSQSQGAYTF.

As for this clone: The DNA ends 3 residues before the CDR3 does, and the rest of the CDR3 is filled in from the germline J gene. The V call is TRBV2, the J call TRBJ2-7; the D is unclear. Deletions cut 5 bases from V and 2 bases from J, with 7 bases between. The germline V gene has CDR1 SNHLY and CDR2 FYNNEI. The CDR3 runs to 12 residues. Partial CDR3 DNA: TGTGCCAGCAGTTCCTCCCCCTACGAG. Its protein product is CASSSSPYE. The entire CDR3 is CASSSSPYEQYF.